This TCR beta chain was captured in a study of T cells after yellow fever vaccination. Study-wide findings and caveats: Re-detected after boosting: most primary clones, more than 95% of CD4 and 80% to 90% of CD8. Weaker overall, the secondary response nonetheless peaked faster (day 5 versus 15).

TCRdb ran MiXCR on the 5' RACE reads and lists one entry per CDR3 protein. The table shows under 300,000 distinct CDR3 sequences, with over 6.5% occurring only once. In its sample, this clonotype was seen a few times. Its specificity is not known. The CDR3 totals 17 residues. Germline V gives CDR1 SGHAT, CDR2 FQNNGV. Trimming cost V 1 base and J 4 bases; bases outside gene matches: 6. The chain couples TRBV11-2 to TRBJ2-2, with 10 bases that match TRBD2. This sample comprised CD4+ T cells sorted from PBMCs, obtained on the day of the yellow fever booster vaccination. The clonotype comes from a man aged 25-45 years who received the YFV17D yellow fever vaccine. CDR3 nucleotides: TGTGCCAGCAGCTTAGGAGGGAAGCGGGAGGGCACCGGGGAGCTGTTTTTT. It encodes CASSLGGKREGTGELFF. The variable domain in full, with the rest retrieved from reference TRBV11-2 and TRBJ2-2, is EAGVAQSPRYKIIEKRQSVAFWCNPISGHATLYWYQQILGQGPKLLIQFQNNGVVDDSQLPKDRFSAERLKGVDSTLKIQPAKLEDSAVYLCASSLGGKREGTGELFFGEGSRLTVL.